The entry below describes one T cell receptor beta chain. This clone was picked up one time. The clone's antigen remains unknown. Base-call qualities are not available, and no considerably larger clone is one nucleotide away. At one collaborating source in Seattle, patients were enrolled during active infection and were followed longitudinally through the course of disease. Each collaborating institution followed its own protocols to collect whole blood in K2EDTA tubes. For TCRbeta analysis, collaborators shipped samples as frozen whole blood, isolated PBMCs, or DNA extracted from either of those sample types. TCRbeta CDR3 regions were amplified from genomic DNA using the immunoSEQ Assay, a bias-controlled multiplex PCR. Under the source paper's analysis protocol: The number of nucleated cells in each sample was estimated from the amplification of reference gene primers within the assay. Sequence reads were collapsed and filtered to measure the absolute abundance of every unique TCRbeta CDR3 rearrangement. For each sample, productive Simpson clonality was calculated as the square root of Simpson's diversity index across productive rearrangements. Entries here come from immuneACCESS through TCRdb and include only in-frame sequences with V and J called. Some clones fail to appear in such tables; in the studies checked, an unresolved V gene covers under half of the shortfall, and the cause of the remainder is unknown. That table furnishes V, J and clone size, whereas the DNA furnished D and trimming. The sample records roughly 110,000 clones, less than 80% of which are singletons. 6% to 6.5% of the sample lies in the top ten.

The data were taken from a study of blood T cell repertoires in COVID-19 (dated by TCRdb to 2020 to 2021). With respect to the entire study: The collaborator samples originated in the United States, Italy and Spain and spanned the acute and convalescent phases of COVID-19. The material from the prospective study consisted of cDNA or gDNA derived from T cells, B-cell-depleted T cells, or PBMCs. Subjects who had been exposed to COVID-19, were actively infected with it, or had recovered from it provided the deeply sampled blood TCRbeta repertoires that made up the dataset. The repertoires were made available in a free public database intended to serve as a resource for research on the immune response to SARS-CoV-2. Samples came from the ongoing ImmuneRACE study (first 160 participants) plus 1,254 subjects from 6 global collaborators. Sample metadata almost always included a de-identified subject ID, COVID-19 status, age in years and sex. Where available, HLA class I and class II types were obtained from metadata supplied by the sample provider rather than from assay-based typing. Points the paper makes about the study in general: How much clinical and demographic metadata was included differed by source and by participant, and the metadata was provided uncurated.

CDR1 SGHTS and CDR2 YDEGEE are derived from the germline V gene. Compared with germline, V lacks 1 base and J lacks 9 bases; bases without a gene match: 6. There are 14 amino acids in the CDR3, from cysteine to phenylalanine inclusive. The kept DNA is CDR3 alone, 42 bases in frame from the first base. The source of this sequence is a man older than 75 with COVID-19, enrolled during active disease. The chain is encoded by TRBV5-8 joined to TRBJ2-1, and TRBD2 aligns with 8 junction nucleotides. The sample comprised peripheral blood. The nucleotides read TGTGCCAGCAGCTTGTGGACGGGAGGGTCTGAGCAGTTCTTC. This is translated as CASSLWTGGSEQFF.